These 17 T cell receptor beta chains share one sample of origin, sequenced in a study of cytomegalovirus exposure and HLA in healthy donors. Use of 60 Vbeta and 13 Jbeta primers characterized the PCR. Clones were sequenced by immunoSEQ multiplex PCR, and TCRdb holds only the in-frame ones, with some missing. The sample yields about 150,000 clones, 75% seen once. What was sequenced was PBMCs. Source of these receptors: a man aged 18 to 35 in good health and CMV-seropositive.

V usage is TRBV6-1 and J usage is TRBJ1-4; the D gene is possibly TRBD1 (5 bases). The CDR3 covers 14 residues. CDR1 is MNHNS, CDR2 SASEGT, per germline. V was cut by 3 bases and J by 7 bases, with 12 bases left in between. The CDR3 DNA is TGTGCCAGCAGTGATTATGGGGCGAGTGAAAAACTGTTTTTT. Its protein is CASSDYGASEKLFF.

This chain links TRBV28 with TRBJ2-7; 11 nucleotides match TRBD2. With V trimmed by 10 bases and J by 3 bases, 8 bases remained unmatched. The germline V gene has CDR1 MDHEN and CDR2 SYDVKM. This CDR3 has 14 residues. The DNA for the CDR3 is TGTGCCACCGGTAGCGGGAGGGCTGGCTACGAGCAGTACTTC. Its protein product is CATGSGRAGYEQYF.

V and J are TRBV30 and TRBJ2-3; tentative D call: TRBD1 (6 bases). The CDR3 runs 17 residues. Germline CDR1 is GTSNPN and CDR2 is SVGIG (reference sequence). V was pared by 5 bases and J by 2 bases, with 23 bases between. The CDR3 here is CAWRANRVLGYTDTQYF. CDR3 DNA: TGTGCCTGGCGTGCCAACAGGGTGTTGGGATACACAGATACGCAGTATTTT.

This CDR3 is CASSRTTGYGQPQHF. DNA for the CDR3: TGTGCCAGCAGCCGAACAACAGGGTACGGCCAGCCCCAGCATTTT. The chain is built from TRBV4-2 and TRBJ1-5; D is possibly TRBD1 (6 bases). V was pared by 4 bases and J by 7 bases, with 17 bases between. The CDR3 has 15 residues. Per the germline V gene, CDR1 is LGHNA and CDR2 is YNFKEQ.

V gene TRBV10-2 combines with J gene TRBJ2-1; 8 positions match TRBD1. V shed 11 bases and J 5 bases; nucleotides not matched to a gene: 11. CDR1 and CDR2 from the germline V gene are WSHSY and SAAADI. There are 14 residues in the CDR3. The CDR3 DNA is TGCGCCGGTGCGACAGGGGCTAACGACAATGAGCAGTTCTTC. Amino acid sequence: CAGATGANDNEQFF.

The V gene is TRBV28, the J gene TRBJ1-4, with TRBD1 matching over 9 bases. This CDR3 contains 13 residues. The junction had 6 bases not matched to a gene; V was cut back by 8 bases and J by 8 bases. Germline-derived CDR1 and CDR2 are MDHEN and SYDVKM. The CDR3 nucleotides read TGTGCCAGCCTGGGACAGGGAGAAGAAAAACTGTTTTTT. Translating gives CASLGQGEEKLFF.

The chain has TRBV30 and TRBJ2-3; the match to TRBD1 covers 7 bases. Germline V gene lookup returns CDR1 GTSNPN and CDR2 SVGIG (reference sequence). The CDR3 totals 14 residues. J gave up 3 bases and V 2 bases, and 5 bases lay outside the gene matches. CDR3 loop: CAWSKGGWTDTQYF. The CDR3, as DNA: TGTGCCTGGAGTAAAGGGGGCTGGACAGATACGCAGTATTTT.

This sequence joins TRBV5-1 and TRBJ1-2, with no clear D. CDR3 size: 13 residues. V shed 4 bases and J shed 2 bases, with 9 bases lying between them. Germline V gene data show CDR1 as SGHRS and CDR2 as YFSETQ. The DNA of the CDR3 is TGCGCCAGCAGCAATGAGGAAAACTATGGCTACACCTTC. It yields the protein CASSNEENYGYTF.

This clone was seen a handful of times. The V gene is TRBV19, the J gene TRBJ2-4, with D maybe TRBD1 (5 bases). Trimming took off 6 bases at V and 8 bases at J, with 11 bases between the two ends. This CDR3 region has 12 residues. Per the germline V gene, CDR1 is LNHDA and CDR2 is SQIVND (reference sequence). The CDR3 is CASSVGAYIQYF. CDR3 nucleotide sequence: TGTGCCAGTAGCGTAGGGGCATACATTCAGTACTTC.

This clone was recorded a few times. V usage is TRBV5-4 and J usage is TRBJ2-7; TRBD2 matches at 12 bases. Germline CDR1 reads SGHNT; CDR2 reads YYREEE (reference sequence). Trimming cost V 0 bases and J 4 bases; bases outside gene matches: 5. The CDR3 length is 16 residues. This CDR3 reads CASSLGLAGVVYEQYF. The CDR3, as DNA: TGTGCCAGCAGCTTGGGACTAGCGGGAGTGGTTTACGAGCAGTACTTC. The full variable domain, in which reference TRBV5-4 and TRBJ2-7 provide the parts outside the CDR3, is ETGVTQSPTHLIKTRGQQVTLRCSSQSGHNTVSWYQQALGQGPQFIFQYYREEENGRGNFPPRFSGLQFPNYSSELNVNALELDDSALYLCASSLGLAGVVYEQYFGPGTRLTVT.

This clone was recorded a few times. The chain has TRBV15 and TRBJ2-7, with a weak D call TRBD2 (5 bases). The V end lost 2 bases, the J end lost 5 bases, and 13 bases lay between the germline ends. In germline, CDR1 is LNHNV, CDR2 YYDKDF (reference sequence). The CDR3 spans 14 residues. For the CDR3, the DNA is TGTGCCACCAGCAGAACCAACCACGGGGACGAGCAGTACTTC. This encodes CATSRTNHGDEQYF.

The J gene is TRBJ1-1, the V gene TRBV29-1; 8 bases are a match to TRBD1. CDR1 SQVTM and CDR2 ANQGSEA come from the germline V gene. V lost 5 bases to trimming and J lost 0 bases; unmatched junction nucleotides: 8. The CDR3 is 15 amino acids. CDR3 sequence (DNA): TGCAGCGTTCCCAGGGGGCCTGGGGTGAACACTGAAGCTTTCTTT. Translating it yields CSVPRGPGVNTEAFF.

This clone was detected a few times. The chain carries TRBV2 and TRBJ2-2; 7 bases agree with TRBD1. The ends lost 4 bases at V and 3 bases at J; junction bases unmatched: 5. There are 15 residues in the CDR3. The germline V gene has CDR1 SNHLY and CDR2 FYNNEI. The CDR3: CASSAQGLYTGELFF. The CDR3, as DNA: TGTGCCAGCAGTGCACAGGGGCTCTACACCGGGGAGCTGTTTTTT.

This clone appeared a single time. The J gene is TRBJ2-7, the V gene TRBV28; D possibly corresponds to TRBD1 (7 bases). From germline, CDR1 is MDHEN and CDR2 SYDVKM. The ends were cut back, 5 bases at V and 4 bases at J, with 12 bases in the middle. The CDR3 covers 13 residues. CDR3 residues: CASSAGQIYEQYF. CDR3 nucleotides: TGTGCCAGCAGTGCGGGACAGATTTACGAGCAGTACTTC.

To note about this clone: Other DNA sequences in the sample encode the same CDR3. The V gene is TRBV5-1, the J gene TRBJ2-1; 8 bases map to TRBD1. Trimming removed 0 bases from V and 3 bases from J; junction bases left unmatched: 2. The germline V gene encodes CDR1 SGHRS and CDR2 YFSETQ. The CDR3 covers 15 residues. This CDR3 is CASSLGQGLYNEQFF. The DNA of the CDR3 is TGCGCCAGCAGCTTGGGACAGGGGCTCTACAATGAGCAGTTCTTC.

The rearrangement joins TRBV28 to TRBJ1-2; D may be TRBD1 (5 bases). The V end lost 2 bases, the J end lost 2 bases, and 9 bases lay between the germline ends. Germline V lookup: CDR1 MDHEN, CDR2 SYDVKM. This CDR3 has 14 residues. In nucleotides, the CDR3 is TGTGCCAGCAGTTTAACCCGGGGGAACTATGGCTACACCTTC. Translation gives CASSLTRGNYGYTF.

The chain joins TRBV9 to TRBJ2-2; 8 nucleotides line up with TRBD2. After removal of 0 bases from V and 4 bases from J, the junction contained 11 bases not matched to a gene. The length of the CDR3 is 18 residues. Germline V gene lookup returns CDR1 SGDLS and CDR2 YYNGEE. The CDR3 bases are TGTGCCAGCAGCGTAGGTCTGGGTACTCGGGAGGGCACCGGGGAGCTGTTTTTT. This sequence encodes CASSVGLGTREGTGELFF. Based on the CDR3 plus reference TRBV9 and TRBJ2-2, the full variable domain is DSGVTQTPKHLITATGQRVTLRCSPRSGDLSVYWYQQSLDQGLQFLIQYYNGEERAKGNILERFSAQQFPDLHSELNLSSLELGDSALYFCASSVGLGTREGTGELFFGEGSRLTVL.